This T cell receptor (beta chain) was captured in a study of T cells after yellow fever vaccination. About the research overall: Researchers used SMART-Seq v4 Ultra Low Input to prepare fractions that had low cell numbers.

The germline gives CDR1 LNHDA, CDR2 SQIVND (reference sequence). The junction had 12 bases not matched to a gene; V was cut back by 2 bases and J by 3 bases. The CDR3 runs 17 residues. TCRdb fed the 5' RACE reads into MiXCR, producing one record per CDR3 protein. Among 300,000 to 350,000 distinct CDR3 sequences, approximately 4% were seen once, and the ten largest hold around 24%. This clonotype was seen a handful of times. The chain carries TRBV19 and TRBJ2-7, with 8 bases that match TRBD1. The specimen was PBMCs, collected 5 days after the yellow fever booster vaccination. The origin of this receptor is a man between 18 and 35 years old who received the YFV17D yellow fever vaccine. The CDR3 is CASSIWRQGPRLYEQYF. CDR3 sequence (DNA): TGTGCCAGTAGTATATGGAGACAGGGGCCCCGCCTCTACGAGCAGTACTTC.